The next 21 T cell receptor beta chains were all read from a single sample in a study of PD-L1 blockade in urothelial cancer. Documented time point: peripheral blood 6 weeks after treatment start. This table comes from immunoSEQ multiplex PCR, and its TCRdb copy is limited to in-frame clones, with some not included. The table has about 36,000 clones, over 65% seen once. Sequenced material: PBMCs, taken around atezolizumab (anti-PD-L1) treatment. Receptors originate from a man in his forties with urothelial cancer.

The CDR3 region has the DNA TGTGCCAGCAGCTTAGTAGCGGGAGGTTCCTACGAGCAGTACTTC. It is translated as CASSLVAGGSYEQYF. This rearrangement joins TRBV11-2 to TRBJ2-7, with TRBD2 matching 10 bases. V was clipped by 1 base and J by 1 base; unmatched bases: 1. The CDR3 contains 15 residues. CDR1 SGHAT and CDR2 FQNNGV come from the germline V gene.

The V and J genes are TRBV27 and TRBJ1-5; 7 bases are a match to TRBD1. This CDR3 region has 14 residues. CDR1 is MNHEY, CDR2 SMNVEV, per germline (reference sequence). The V gene end was trimmed by 6 bases and the J gene end by 3 bases; junction bases not matched to a gene: 5. The CDR3: CASSPGQDNQPQHF. For the CDR3, the DNA is TGTGCCAGCAGCCCTGGACAGGACAATCAGCCCCAGCATTTT.

This clone was counted only a few times. This chain links TRBV5-4 with TRBJ1-2; D might be TRBD1 (5 bases). Germline CDR1 is SGHNT and CDR2 is YYREEE (reference sequence). The length of the CDR3 is 15 residues. The V gene lost 2 bases and the J gene lost 6 bases, with 17 bases spanning the gap. Here the CDR3 DNA reads TGTGCCAGCAGCTTAACTACGGGCTTGGGGCATGGCTACACCTTC. Protein product: CASSLTTGLGHGYTF.

This chain connects TRBV6-5 to TRBJ2-3; TRBD2 matches 9 bases. The CDR3 consists of 15 residues. CDR1 is MNHEY and CDR2 is SVGAGI in the germline V gene. J gave up 2 bases and V 6 bases, and 6 bases lay outside the gene matches. The CDR3 DNA reads TGTGCCAGCAGCCCGCGGGGGGGCCCCACAGATACGCAGTATTTT. The encoded protein is CASSPRGGPTDTQYF.

V gene TRBV11-2 combines with J gene TRBJ1-1; no definite D call. V was clipped by 5 bases and J by 6 bases, with 13 bases between them. This CDR3 spans 13 amino acids. Looked up from germline, CDR1 is SGHAT and CDR2 is FQNNGV. The CDR3 loop reads CASSPGVGPEAFF. The DNA for the CDR3 is TGTGCCAGCAGCCCCGGGGTAGGGCCTGAAGCTTTCTTT.

This clone has more than one count but fewer than ten. The V gene is TRBV27, the J gene TRBJ1-3; 10 bases are shared with TRBD1. The length of the CDR3 is 15 residues. CDR1 and CDR2 from the germline V gene are MNHEY and SMNVEV (reference sequence). With 5 bases clipped from V and 4 bases from J, the junction kept 5 bases outside the gene matches. The CDR3: CASSMGQGLGNTIYF. The CDR3 nucleotides read TGTGCCAGCAGTATGGGACAGGGGTTAGGAAACACCATATATTTT.

The chain links TRBV7-2 to TRBJ1-5; no definite D call. Germline lookup yields CDR1 SGHTA and CDR2 FQGNSA. This CDR3 comprises 15 residues. The V and J ends lost 0 bases and 5 bases respectively, with 11 bases between them. The CDR3 reads CASSLARAGHQPQHF. Written as DNA, the CDR3 is TGTGCCAGCAGCTTAGCGCGGGCAGGACATCAGCCCCAGCATTTT. Full variable domain (rest looked up from reference TRBV7-2 and TRBJ1-5): GAGVSQSPSNKVTEKGKDVELRCDPISGHTALYWYRQSLGQGLEFLIYFQGNSAPDKSGLPSDRFSAERTGGSVSTLTIQRTQQEDSAVYLCASSLARAGHQPQHFGDGTRLSIL.

The chain links TRBV4-1 to TRBJ1-1; D uncertain. The V gene lost 1 base and the J gene lost 5 bases, with 11 bases spanning the gap. Germline values: CDR1 MGHRA, CDR2 YSYEKL. The CDR3 is 14 amino acids. The CDR3 sequence: CASSQVGGRTEAFF. The CDR3 DNA is TGCGCCAGCAGCCAAGTCGGCGGGCGGACTGAAGCTTTCTTT.

V gene TRBV6-1 combines with J gene TRBJ1-2, with D possibly matching TRBD1 (5 bases). Germline V gene sequence: CDR1 MNHNS, CDR2 SASEGT. The V gene lost 5 bases and the J gene lost 2 bases, with 15 bases spanning the gap. There are 15 residues in the CDR3. CDR3 bases: TGTGCCAGCAGTTTAGCAGACAGCTCCAACTATGGCTACACCTTC. Encoded protein: CASSLADSSNYGYTF.

V is TRBV2 and J is TRBJ1-2; possibly TRBD1 for D (5 bases). This CDR3 has 14 residues. Germline lookup yields CDR1 SNHLY and CDR2 FYNNEI. Trimming removed 1 base at V and 2 bases at J, with 8 bases between. CDR3 sequence (DNA): TGTGCCAGCAGTGAAGATAGGGGAAACTATGGCTACACCTTC. Translated, it gives CASSEDRGNYGYTF.

DNA for the CDR3: TGTGCCACTACTTTGCAGGGGTCCCACGAGCAGTACTTC. Translation: CATTLQGSHEQYF. V gene TRBV6-5 combines with J gene TRBJ2-7; D is perhaps TRBD1 (6 bases). Germline V gene lookup returns CDR1 MNHEY and CDR2 SVGAGI. The CDR3 contains 13 residues. The V and J ends lost 10 bases and 5 bases respectively, with 18 bases between them.

The V call is TRBV9, the J call TRBJ2-2, with 7 bases that match TRBD2. Germline V lookup: CDR1 SGDLS, CDR2 YYNGEE. The junction had 8 bases not matched to a gene; V was cut back by 6 bases and J by 3 bases. This CDR3 contains 15 residues. The CDR3: CASKGGLADTGELFF. DNA for the CDR3: TGTGCCAGCAAAGGAGGGCTAGCGGACACCGGGGAGCTGTTTTTT.

This chain connects TRBV5-1 to TRBJ1-2; D might be TRBD1 (6 bases). There are 15 residues in the CDR3. The germline V and J ends were trimmed by 7 bases and 0 bases, with 16 bases remaining between them. Germline V gene lookup returns CDR1 SGHRS and CDR2 YFSETQ. DNA of the CDR3: TGCGCCAGCTCAGCCGGGACACAAACTAACTATGGCTACACCTTC. This sequence encodes CASSAGTQTNYGYTF.

Remarks on this clone: A read error is the likely source, as a far larger clone sits one nucleotide away. The chain carries TRBV5-4 and TRBJ1-1, with a tentative D call TRBD1 (5 bases). Per germline, CDR1 SGHNT and CDR2 YYREEE (reference sequence). V was pared by 2 bases and J by 4 bases, with 12 bases between. CDR3 length: 14 residues. In DNA, the CDR3 is TGTGCCAGCAGCTTTGGGACCGGGAGCACTGAAGCTTTCTTT. This sequence encodes CASSFGTGSTEAFF.

The J gene is TRBJ2-7, the V gene TRBV10-2; weak D call: TRBD1 (6 bases). Trimming pared 1 base from V and 2 bases from J, leaving 15 bases between. The CDR3 is 16 amino acids. CDR1 and CDR2 from the germline V gene are WSHSY and SAAADI. The CDR3 nucleotides are TGCGCCAGCAGTGAGTATAGGTCAGGGGTCACCTACGAGCAGTACTTC. It is translated as CASSEYRSGVTYEQYF.

V and J are TRBV6-5 and TRBJ2-1; 8 nucleotides agree with TRBD2. The CDR3 totals 15 residues. V lost 6 bases to trimming and J lost 1 base; unmatched junction nucleotides: 5. The germline CDR1 and CDR2 sequences are MNHEY and SVGAGI. In DNA, the CDR3 is TGTGCCAGCAGCTCCCCGGGGGGGTCCTACAATGAGCAGTTCTTC. Protein sequence: CASSSPGGSYNEQFF.

The chain is built from TRBV28 and TRBJ2-7, with a tentative D call TRBD1 (6 bases). The CDR3 extends over 13 amino acids. The V gene's germline CDR1 is MDHEN and CDR2 SYDVKM. V was trimmed by 5 bases and J by 2 bases, leaving 10 bases between them. The CDR3 loop is CASSEQGPYEQYF. The DNA of the CDR3 is TGTGCCAGCAGTGAACAGGGCCCCTACGAGCAGTACTTC.

The rearrangement links TRBV10-1 to TRBJ1-5, with 7 bases fitting TRBD1. V dropped 10 bases and J dropped 3; count of bases not matched to a gene: 6. This CDR3 comprises 13 residues. Germline CDR1 and CDR2: WNHNN and SYGVQD (reference sequence). The CDR3 reads CATQDRINQPQHF. CDR3 DNA: TGCGCCACCCAGGACAGGATCAATCAGCCCCAGCATTTT.

This chain uses TRBV28 with TRBJ2-1, with 11 bases identical to TRBD2. V trimming: 5 bases; J trimming: 9 bases; junction bases outside the gene matches: 9. The germline V gene encodes CDR1 MDHEN and CDR2 SYDVKM. CDR3 length: 15 residues. CDR3 in DNA: TGTGCCAGCAGTGTTAGCGGGAGGGCCCGGGGTGAGCAGTTCTTC. Residues: CASSVSGRARGEQFF.

This chain joins TRBV4-2 and TRBJ1-2; 7 nucleotides align to TRBD1. Trimming removed 0 bases from V and 6 bases from J; junction bases left unmatched: 10. Germline V gene lookup returns CDR1 LGHNA and CDR2 YNFKEQ. CDR3 length: 16 residues. CDR3 sequence reads: CASSQESNRGLNGYTF. CDR3 coding DNA: TGTGCCAGCAGCCAAGAAAGTAATAGGGGGCTAAATGGCTACACCTTC.

This rearrangement joins TRBV15 to TRBJ2-7; 8 bases map to TRBD2. The CDR3 extends over 14 amino acids. Unmatched junction bases numbered 7, after V lost 0 bases and J lost 9 bases. Germline lookup yields CDR1 LNHNV and CDR2 YYDKDF (reference sequence). CDR3 region: CATSREREASLQYF. DNA of the CDR3: TGTGCCACCAGCAGAGAGCGGGAGGCCTCTTTGCAGTACTTC.